Sequencing of this T cell receptor (beta chain) was carried out in a study of CD8+ T cells in alopecia areata. Study context: A regimen of oral tofacitinib, 5 to 10 mg twice daily, was given to treated patients.

Extracted from the samples, RNA was reverse transcribed into cDNA to serve as the sequencing template. Sequenced by immunoSEQ multiplex PCR; TCRdb stores in-frame clones only, minus some. Among 110,000 or so clones listed, approximately 38% were seen once. This CDR3 spans 13 amino acids. The ends were cut back, 5 bases at V and 8 bases at J, with 13 bases in the middle. In germline, CDR1 is SGHTA, CDR2 FQGNSA. Source material: CD4+ T cells sorted from blood. This TCR was recovered from a human donor with alopecia areata. The chain joins TRBV7-2 to TRBJ2-1; D perhaps matches TRBD2 (5 bases). CDR3 nucleotide sequence: TGTGCCAGCAGCCCGGACTTTATGGATGAGCAGTTCTTC. Translated, it gives CASSPDFMDEQFF.